One and the same sample provided the 24 T cell receptor beta chains below, sequenced in a study of CD8 T cells in Susac syndrome. The authors reverse transcribed roughly 0.45 to 1 ug RNA with random hexamers. One entry per CDR3 protein results from TCRdb running MiXCR on the immunoSEQ multiplex PCR reads. The data show about 180,000 distinct CDR3 sequences, about 96% seen once. Sequences were obtained from CD4+ T cells from PBMCs. These receptors originate from a human donor with Susac syndrome.

This sequence joins TRBV4-1 and TRBJ2-1, with TRBD1 matching over 7 bases. The V segment lost 4 bases and the J segment 3 bases; nucleotides outside the gene matches: 6. The CDR3 is 15 residues long. Germline loops: CDR1 MGHRA, CDR2 YSYEKL. The CDR3 nucleotides read TGCGCCAGCAGCCGACAGGGTATCCTCTACAATGAGCAGTTCTTC. Amino acid sequence: CASSRQGILYNEQFF.

V usage is TRBV6-1 and J usage is TRBJ2-7; no clear D. The CDR3 has 11 amino acids. Germline V gene data show CDR1 as MNHNS and CDR2 as SASEGT. V lost 4 bases and J lost 5, with 6 bases in between. The chain's CDR3 is CASSVLDEQYF. CDR3 nucleotides: TGTGCCAGCAGTGTTTTGGACGAGCAGTACTTC.

The V and J genes are TRBV24-1 and TRBJ2-5; D gene ambiguous. V was trimmed by 3 bases and J by 5 bases, leaving 15 bases between them. From germline, CDR1 is KGHDR and CDR2 SFDVKD. The CDR3 covers 15 residues. The CDR3 reads CATSDPAEGRETQYF. CDR3 DNA sequence: TGTGCCACCAGTGATCCGGCCGAAGGACGGGAGACCCAGTACTTC.

V and J are TRBV19 and TRBJ2-1, with TRBD2 matching 10 bases. CDR3 length equals 15 residues. Germline CDR1 reads LNHDA; CDR2 reads SQIVND (reference sequence). V trimming: 7 bases; J trimming: 4 bases; junction bases outside the gene matches: 7. CDR3: CASKRGTSEYNEQFF. The CDR3 bases are TGTGCCAGTAAACGGGGGACTAGCGAATACAATGAGCAGTTCTTC.

This clonotype was observed a single time. J is TRBJ2-5 and V is TRBV5-1; 7 bases map to TRBD1. Trimming removed 0 bases from V and 6 bases from J; junction bases left unmatched: 8. This CDR3 is built from 15 residues. The germline gives CDR1 SGHRS, CDR2 YFSETQ. CDR3 sequence reads: CASSLVPGQQKTQYF. As DNA, the CDR3 is TGCGCCAGCAGCTTGGTACCGGGACAGCAAAAGACCCAGTACTTC.

The chain has TRBV6-2 or TRBV6-3 and TRBJ2-2; 9 positions agree with TRBD2. Germline V gene lookup returns CDR1 MNHEY and CDR2 SVGEGT. The CDR3 spans 17 residues. V dropped 7 bases and J dropped 7; count of bases not matched to a gene: 16. In DNA form, the CDR3 reads TGTGCCAGCAACCCAGAGCGGGCGGGAGGGCCGGTCGGGGAGCTGTTTTTT. This gives the protein CASNPERAGGPVGELFF.

CDR3 DNA: TGTGCCAGCAGCCTTAGGACAGGAGGACTGTCCGAGCAGTACTTC. Its protein is CASSLRTGGLSEQYF. The gene calls are TRBV14 and TRBJ2-7; 7 positions agree with TRBD1. Germline V gives CDR1 SGHDN, CDR2 FVKESK. With V trimmed by 4 bases and J by 6 bases, 12 bases remained unmatched. This CDR3 has 15 residues.

The V gene is TRBV19, the J gene TRBJ1-4; no reliable D call. V was clipped by 7 bases and J by 0 bases, with 15 bases between them. CDR3 size: 16 residues. CDR1 and CDR2 (germline): LNHDA, SQIVND (reference sequence). This CDR3 reads CASKAQLPATNEKLFF. CDR3 sequence (DNA): TGTGCCAGTAAGGCACAATTACCTGCAACTAATGAAAAACTGTTTTTT. Supplemented by reference TRBV19 and TRBJ1-4, the full variable domain reads DGGITQSPKYLFRKEGQNVTLSCEQNLNHDAMYWYRQDPGQGLRLIYYSQIVNDFQKGDIAEGYSVSREKKESFPLTVTSAQKNPTAFYLCASKAQLPATNEKLFFGSGTQLSVL.

The rearrangement joins TRBV15 to TRBJ2-3; weak D call: TRBD1 (6 bases). The CDR3 has 16 amino acids. CDR1 LNHNV and CDR2 YYDKDF come from the germline V gene (reference sequence). V lost 3 bases and J 2 bases, leaving 15 bases between the germline ends. The CDR3 nucleotides are TGTGCCACCAGCAGTTTTTCGACAGGATACACAGATACGCAGTATTTT. Translating it yields CATSSFSTGYTDTQYF.

The V gene is TRBV20-1, the J gene TRBJ2-1; TRBD1 matches at 8 bases. V trimming: 5 bases; J trimming: 6 bases; junction bases outside the gene matches: 6. The CDR3 loop spans 13 amino acids. Germline V gene data show CDR1 as DFQATT and CDR2 as SNEGSKA (reference sequence). CDR3 loop: CSAPGQALNEQFF. In DNA, the CDR3 is TGCAGTGCTCCGGGACAGGCACTCAATGAGCAGTTCTTC.

The gene calls are TRBV7-2 and TRBJ2-2; the D gene could be TRBD1 or TRBD2 (5 bases each). The CDR3 runs to 15 residues. Trimming took 5 bases from V and 4 from J, leaving 14 bases between them. Germline V gives CDR1 SGHTA, CDR2 FQGNSA. CDR3 coding DNA: TGTGCCAGCAGCATCCGGGACGTCGGCACCGGGGAGCTGTTTTTT. It is translated as CASSIRDVGTGELFF.

The chain employs TRBV29-1 and TRBJ1-5, with 9 bases fitting TRBD1. Germline trimming cut 6 bases from V and 5 bases from J; bases unmatched to any gene: 5. In germline, CDR1 is SQVTM, CDR2 ANQGSEA. There are 13 residues in the CDR3. CDR3 sequence: CSVGRDRDQPQHF. CDR3 DNA sequence: TGCAGCGTGGGCCGGGACAGGGATCAGCCCCAGCATTTT.

V is TRBV2 and J is TRBJ2-1; D remains unclear. V was shortened by 2 bases and J by 6 bases, with 14 bases between the two germline ends. Per the germline V gene, CDR1 is SNHLY and CDR2 is FYNNEI. The CDR3 runs 15 residues. CDR3 in DNA: TGTGCCAGCAGTGAAAATTCACTGACCTTCAATGAGCAGTTCTTC. Amino acid sequence: CASSENSLTFNEQFF.

This clonotype was seen once. The chain links TRBV5-1 to TRBJ2-7, with 8 bases matching TRBD2. The germline V gene encodes CDR1 SGHRS and CDR2 YFSETQ. V shed 5 bases and J 3 bases; nucleotides not matched to a gene: 4. The CDR3 spans 13 residues. CDR3: CASRTSGSYEQYF. In DNA form, the CDR3 reads TGCGCCAGCAGAACTAGCGGTAGCTACGAGCAGTACTTC.

The chain carries TRBV20-1 and TRBJ2-3; D remains ambiguous. Trimming took 6 bases from V and 4 from J, leaving 8 bases between them. Germline V CDR1 and CDR2: DFQATT, SNEGSKA (reference sequence). The CDR3 extends over 11 amino acids. The CDR3 reads CSATLPDTQYF. As DNA, the CDR3 is TGCAGTGCCACATTGCCAGATACGCAGTATTTT.

The rearrangement joins TRBV7-2 to TRBJ2-3; TRBD2 agrees at 7 bases. In germline, CDR1 is SGHTA, CDR2 FQGNSA. CDR3 length: 14 amino acids. J lost 2 bases, V lost 8 bases, and 7 bases had no gene match. CDR3 protein: CASQGLFATDTQYF. DNA of the CDR3: TGTGCCAGCCAGGGACTATTCGCCACAGATACGCAGTATTTT.

The chain employs TRBV27 and TRBJ1-2; D perhaps matches TRBD1 (6 bases). Deletions cut 6 bases from V and 5 bases from J, with 16 bases between. Germline lookup yields CDR1 MNHEY and CDR2 SMNVEV (reference sequence). The CDR3 consists of 14 residues. The CDR3 loop reads CASRKQGHGYGYTF. In DNA form, the CDR3 reads TGTGCCAGCAGAAAACAGGGTCACGGGTATGGCTACACCTTC.

Only one count was recorded for this clonotype. V is TRBV27 and J is TRBJ2-3, with 8 bases that match TRBD2. CDR1 and CDR2 (germline): MNHEY, SMNVEV (reference sequence). The CDR3 has 15 residues. V lost 4 bases, J lost 2 bases, and 5 bases stayed unmatched. CDR3 sequence (DNA): TGTGCCAGCAGTTCTTGGCGGGGGGTCACAGATACGCAGTATTTT. Encoded protein: CASSSWRGVTDTQYF.

V and J are TRBV6-2 or TRBV6-3 and TRBJ2-1; 7 positions agree with TRBD2. V dropped 2 bases and J dropped 2; count of bases not matched to a gene: 3. Germline CDR1 and CDR2: MNHEY and SVGEGT. The CDR3 extends over 15 amino acids. The CDR3 nucleotides read TGTGCCAGCAGTTACGCGGGAGCCACCTACAATGAGCAGTTCTTC. The encoded protein is CASSYAGATYNEQFF.

The rearrangement joins TRBV5-1 to TRBJ2-7; D is perhaps TRBD1 or TRBD2 (5 bases each). The germline gives CDR1 SGHRS, CDR2 YFSETQ. V was trimmed by 3 bases and J by 0 bases, leaving 10 bases between them. The CDR3 sequence is 14 residues long. CDR3 nucleotides: TGCGCCAGCAGCTGGGGACCGAGCTCCTACGAGCAGTACTTC. Translation: CASSWGPSSYEQYF.

The chain couples TRBV29-1 to TRBJ1-2; perhaps TRBD1 as D (6 bases). The ends were cut back, 8 bases at V and 6 bases at J, with 19 bases in the middle. CDR1 is SQVTM, CDR2 ANQGSEA, per germline. This CDR3 has 13 amino acids. The CDR3 spells CSFKTWDTHGYTF. The CDR3 DNA reads as TGCAGCTTCAAAACATGGGACACCCATGGCTACACCTTC.

This clonotype was observed once. CDR3 loop: CASSLWSRETQYF. In DNA form, the CDR3 reads TGTGCCAGCAGCTTATGGTCCAGGGAGACCCAGTACTTC. The rearrangement links TRBV7-9 to TRBJ2-5; D uncertain. The V gene lost 2 bases and the J gene lost 5 bases, with 9 bases spanning the gap. CDR1 and CDR2 from the germline V gene are SEHNR and FQNEAQ (reference sequence). The CDR3 is made up of 13 amino acids.

V and J are TRBV15 and TRBJ1-4; D gene uncertain. Germline values: CDR1 LNHNV, CDR2 YYDKDF (reference sequence). Trimming took off 4 bases at V and 2 bases at J, with 11 bases between the two ends. The length of the CDR3 is 15 residues. Here the CDR3 reads CATSTLGSTNEKLFF. In DNA, the CDR3 is TGTGCCACCAGCACATTAGGGAGCACTAATGAAAAACTGTTTTTT.

J is TRBJ2-7 and V is TRBV30; 11 bases align to TRBD2. Germline CDR1 GTSNPN, CDR2 SVGIG (reference sequence). This CDR3 is 14 amino acids long. Germline trimming cut 0 bases from V and 6 bases from J; bases unmatched to any gene: 4. CDR3 residues: CAWSVLAGAVEQYF. Here the CDR3 DNA reads TGTGCCTGGAGTGTACTAGCGGGAGCGGTCGAGCAGTACTTC. The full variable domain, in which reference TRBV30 and TRBJ2-7 provide the parts outside the CDR3, is SQTIHQWPATLVQPVGSPLSLECTVEGTSNPNLYWYRQAAGRGLQLLFYSVGIGQISSEVPQNLSASRPQDRQFILSSKKLLLSDSGFYLCAWSVLAGAVEQYFGPGTRLTVT.